A selection of T cell receptor beta chains follows, all from one sample in a study of radiotherapy plus CTLA-4 blockade in lung cancer. Generated by immunoSEQ multiplex PCR, the TCRdb table keeps only in-frame clones and is missing some. The sample yields 50,000 to 70,000 clones, more than 60% seen once. The sequences come from peripheral blood, collected from a patient treated with radiotherapy plus ipilimumab. The receptors derive from a human donor with non-small cell lung cancer who had a partial response to radiotherapy plus ipilimumab. Each CDR3 is given with its conserved first and last residue. D genes are given only for firm matches. Size is omitted from some rows. Given values are once, few, many or a class for expanded clones.

CASSETGIGQPQHF,TGTGCCAGCAGCGAAACAGGCATCGGTCAGCCCCAGCATTTT,.,.,TRBV9,TRBJ1-5
CASSTTGEYSPLHF,TGTGCCAGCAGCACGACAGGGGAGTACTCACCCCTCCACTTT,TRBD1,few,TRBV5-4,TRBJ1-6
CASSLGLLEQYF,TGTGCCAGCAGCCTCGGACTGCTCGAGCAGTACTTC,.,.,TRBV7-2,TRBJ2-7
CASSTQGADTQYF,TGTGCCAGCAGCACGCAGGGGGCAGATACGCAGTATTTT,TRBD1,.,TRBV7-3,TRBJ2-3
CASSIARTYQETQYF,TGTGCCAGTAGTATCGCTAGAACGTACCAAGAGACCCAGTACTTC,.,.,TRBV19,TRBJ2-5
CASRPTVLNTEAFF,TGTGCCAGCAGACCTACAGTTTTGAACACTGAAGCTTTCTTT,.,.,TRBV6-6,TRBJ1-1
CASSIAQGAAYEQYF,TGTGCCAGTAGTATAGCACAGGGGGCGGCATACGAGCAGTACTTC,TRBD1,.,TRBV19,TRBJ2-7
CSYSRSTGTKEGEQYF,TGCAGCTACAGCCGGTCTACAGGGACTAAGGAGGGCGAGCAGTACTTC,.,.,TRBV29-1,TRBJ2-7
CASSFQGSPLHF,TGTGCCAGCAGTTTTCAGGGTTCACCCCTCCACTTT,.,.,TRBV28,TRBJ1-6
CASSVGGRTGGMNTEAFF,TGTGCCAGCAGCGTAGGAGGAAGGACAGGGGGAATGAACACTGAAGCTTTCTTT,TRBD1,.,TRBV9,TRBJ1-1
CASSIPYQPQHF,TGTGCCAGTAGTATCCCCTATCAGCCCCAGCATTTT,.,once,TRBV19,TRBJ1-5
CSVEDGRGNIQETQYF,TGCAGCGTTGAAGACGGCAGGGGGAATATCCAAGAGACCCAGTACTTC,TRBD1,few,TRBV29-1,TRBJ2-5
CASSYASGEARNEQFF,TGTGCCAGCAGTTACGCCAGCGGGGAGGCTCGCAATGAGCAGTTCTTC,TRBD2,.,TRBV6-5,TRBJ2-1
CASRRLAGGKRQETQYF,TGTGCCAGCAGGCGACTAGCGGGGGGTAAAAGACAAGAGACCCAGTACTTC,TRBD2,once,TRBV7-8,TRBJ2-5
CASSPWAGDYGYTF,TGTGCCAGCAGCCCGTGGGCAGGGGACTATGGCTACACCTTC,.,few,TRBV27,TRBJ1-2
CASSYGPGFIGYEQYF,TGTGCCAGCAGTTATGGCCCAGGGTTCATTGGATACGAGCAGTACTTC,.,.,TRBV6-5,TRBJ2-7
CASSWGTQGNTEAFF,TGTGCCAGCAGTTGGGGAACGCAGGGCAACACTGAAGCTTTCTTT,.,few,TRBV6-5,TRBJ1-1
CASSVPQGEQFF,TGTGCCAGCAGTGTGCCCCAGGGGGAGCAGTTCTTC,.,.,TRBV6-1,TRBJ2-1
CASSLWRGGRQGAGELFF,TGTGCCAGCAGCTTGTGGCGCGGGGGTCGACAGGGGGCCGGGGAGCTGTTTTTT,TRBD1,few,TRBV5-4,TRBJ2-2
CASSLSRQGTQYF,TGTGCCAGCAGCTTAAGCCGACAGGGGACCCAGTACTTC,TRBD1,.,TRBV11-3,TRBJ2-5
CASSPGGGSQETQYF,TGTGCCAGCAGCCCCGGGGGGGGGTCCCAAGAGACCCAGTACTTC,TRBD2,.,TRBV6-1,TRBJ2-5
CASSPATGRDTGELFF,TGCGCCAGCAGCCCTGCGACAGGGCGGGACACCGGGGAGCTGTTTTTT,TRBD1,once,TRBV5-1,TRBJ2-2
CASSTDRGLGYTF,TGCGCCAGCAGCACGGACAGGGGGCTCGGCTACACCTTC,TRBD1,.,TRBV5-1,TRBJ1-2
CASSPVQGKNTEAFF,TGTGCCAGCTCACCGGTACAGGGGAAGAACACTGAAGCTTTCTTT,TRBD1,.,TRBV18,TRBJ1-1
CATSRAAEETQYF,TGTGCCACCAGCAGAGCCGCGGAGGAGACCCAGTACTTC,.,.,TRBV15,TRBJ2-5
CASSFRGAGANVLTF,TGTGCCAGCAGCTTCCGGGGGGCTGGGGCCAACGTCCTGACTTTC,TRBD2,once,TRBV5-6,TRBJ2-6
CASSEAGQGYYGYTF,TGTGCCAGCAGTGAAGCGGGACAGGGTTACTATGGCTACACCTTC,TRBD1,.,TRBV2,TRBJ1-2
CASSPIGQGGYNEQFF,TGTGCCAGCTCACCAATCGGACAGGGTGGCTACAATGAGCAGTTCTTC,TRBD1,.,TRBV18,TRBJ2-1
CARKGRSSGGMGAQYF,TGTGCCAGAAAGGGGAGATCTAGCGGGGGGATGGGGGCGCAGTATTTT,TRBD2,once,TRBV2,TRBJ2-3
CASRNPYPGREETQYF,TGCGCCAGCAGGAACCCGTATCCGGGTCGGGAGGAGACCCAGTACTTC,.,.,TRBV5-1,TRBJ2-5
CSALWTGF,TGCAGTGCTTTATGGACAGGCTTC,TRBD1,.,TRBV20-1,TRBJ1-2
CASSEDRNYGYTF,TGTGCCAGCAGTGAGGACAGAAACTATGGCTACACCTTC,.,.,TRBV2,TRBJ1-2
CASAKGGAGQETQYF,TGTGCCAGCGCTAAGGGAGGGGCGGGGCAAGAGACCCAGTACTTC,TRBD2,.,TRBV7-3,TRBJ2-5
CASMGQGSTEAFF,TGTGCCAGCATGGGACAGGGTTCAACTGAAGCTTTCTTT,TRBD1,.,TRBV28,TRBJ1-1
CASSLASGVSLKEQYF,TGTGCCAGCAGCTTAGCTTCGGGGGTCTCCCTGAAGGAGCAGTACTTC,.,.,TRBV7-2,TRBJ2-7
CASSLQGWGLADTQYF,TGTGCCAGCAGCCTCCAAGGGTGGGGGCTCGCAGATACGCAGTATTTT,.,.,TRBV7-9,TRBJ2-3
CASSYPEETQYF,TGTGCCAGCAGTTACCCCGAAGAGACCCAGTACTTC,.,.,TRBV6-6,TRBJ2-5
CASSQGTSGVSYNEQFF,TGTGCCAGCAGCCAAGGCACTAGCGGGGTTTCCTACAATGAGCAGTTCTTC,TRBD2,.,TRBV14,TRBJ2-1
CASSFTGDPTDEQYF,TGTGCCAGCAGCTTTACAGGGGACCCTACCGACGAGCAGTACTTC,TRBD1,.,TRBV7-6,TRBJ2-7
CASSMAVGQGPTEQYF,TGTGCCAGTAGTATGGCTGTCGGACAGGGCCCCACCGAGCAGTACTTC,TRBD1,.,TRBV19,TRBJ2-7
CASSSRTDNEQFF,TGTGCCAGCAGCTCCCGGACTGACAATGAGCAGTTCTTC,.,.,TRBV7-2,TRBJ2-1
CASRGGGADTGELFF,TGCGCCAGCAGGGGGGGAGGGGCGGACACCGGGGAGCTGTTTTTT,TRBD2,.,TRBV10-1,TRBJ2-2
CASSLASGMAPDTQYF,TGCGCCAGCAGCTTGGCCTCAGGGATGGCGCCAGATACGCAGTATTTT,.,.,TRBV5-1,TRBJ2-3
CASSFRETQYF,TGTGCCAGCAGCTTTCGAGAGACCCAGTACTTC,.,.,TRBV11-2,TRBJ2-5
CASSPHGRDETEAFF,TGTGCCAGCAGCCCCCATGGCAGGGATGAGACTGAAGCTTTCTTT,.,.,TRBV9,TRBJ1-1
CASSAHTGEPQHF,TGCGCCAGCAGCGCACATACGGGGGAGCCCCAGCATTTT,.,.,TRBV4-3,TRBJ1-5
CASRGGGGNQPQHF,TGTGCCAGCAGGGGGGGCGGGGGGAATCAGCCCCAGCATTTT,.,few,TRBV6-1,TRBJ1-5
CASSLRGSGNTIYF,TGTGCCAGCAGCTTGCGGGGATCTGGAAACACCATATATTTT,.,.,TRBV5-4,TRBJ1-3